Presented here are 14 T cell receptor beta chains from one specimen sequenced in a study of shared clonotypes between healthy human individuals. This table comes from immunoSEQ multiplex PCR, and its TCRdb copy is limited to in-frame clones, with some not included. The sample includes 950,000 to 1,100,000 clones, around four fifths of them seen just once. The sequenced material came from memory CD4+ T cells sorted from blood. The subset: CD45RA-negative fraction. The receptors were gathered from a man between 18 and 29 years old in good health.

About this clone itself: Other DNA sequences of this sample code for an identical CDR3. The chain is built from TRBV5-1 and TRBJ2-7; TRBD2 aligns across 7 bases. The germline V gene encodes CDR1 SGHRS and CDR2 YFSETQ. Unmatched junction bases numbered 0, after V lost 5 bases and J lost 4 bases. This CDR3 has 11 amino acids. The CDR3 DNA sequence: TGCGCCAGCAGGGGGGGGTACGAGCAGTACTTC. This codes for CASRGGYEQYF. The full variable domain, rest sourced from reference TRBV5-1 and TRBJ2-7, is KAGVTQTPRYLIKTRGQQVTLSCSPISGHRSVSWYQQTPGQGLQFLFEYFSETQRNKGNFPGRFSGRQFSNSRSEMNVSTLELGDSALYLCASRGGYEQYFGPGTRLTVT.

The chain couples TRBV29-1 to TRBJ1-1, with TRBD1 identical over 7 bases. V was pared by 5 bases and J by 4 bases, with 10 bases of the junction left unmatched. The CDR3 is 14 amino acids. The germline gives CDR1 SQVTM, CDR2 ANQGSEA. The CDR3 region has the DNA TGCAGCGTTAGGGAGACAGGGATTGGCACTGAAGCTTTCTTT. This gives the protein CSVRETGIGTEAFF.

This sequence joins TRBV10-1 and TRBJ2-7, with TRBD1 matching 10 bases. CDR3 length equals 14 residues. Trimming cost V 0 bases and J 5 bases; bases outside gene matches: 1. CDR1 and CDR2 from the germline V gene are WNHNN and SYGVQD (reference sequence). This CDR3 reads CASSESTGGDEQYF. The CDR3 DNA sequence: TGCGCCAGCAGTGAGTCGACAGGGGGCGACGAGCAGTACTTC.

This clone occurred once. This rearrangement joins TRBV7-2 to TRBJ2-7; D gene uncertain. This CDR3 is built from 13 residues. Germline CDR1 SGHTA, CDR2 FQGNSA. V was shortened by 8 bases and J by 3 bases, with 14 bases between the two germline ends. CDR3 coding DNA: TGTGCCAGCTCAGAGGAATCGAGCTACGAGCAGTACTTC. This sequence encodes CASSEESSYEQYF. Full variable domain (outside the CDR3, taken from reference TRBV7-2 and TRBJ2-7): GAGVSQSPSNKVTEKGKDVELRCDPISGHTALYWYRQSLGQGLEFLIYFQGNSAPDKSGLPSDRFSAERTGGSVSTLTIQRTQQEDSAVYLCASSEESSYEQYFGPGTRLTVT.

The V and J genes are TRBV5-1 and TRBJ2-3; D possibly uses TRBD1 or TRBD2 (5 bases each). CDR1 is SGHRS and CDR2 is YFSETQ in the germline V gene. This CDR3 spans 15 amino acids. The V end was cut by 4 bases, the J end by 2 bases, with 14 bases between. This chain's CDR3 is CASSPRQGDTDTQYF. The CDR3 DNA sequence: TGCGCCAGCAGCCCCCGTCAGGGAGACACAGATACGCAGTATTTT.

A few counts support this clone. The chain has TRBV10-3 and TRBJ1-1; D remains unclear. In germline, CDR1 is ENHRY, CDR2 SYGVKD. This CDR3 comprises 13 residues. V lost 2 bases to trimming and J lost 0 bases, with 4 bases between them. The CDR3 is CAISEPLNTEAFF. The CDR3 nucleotides read TGTGCCATCAGTGAGCCGCTGAACACTGAAGCTTTCTTT.

The rearrangement uses TRBV6-1 and TRBJ1-5; perhaps TRBD1 as D (5 bases). V dropped 6 bases and J dropped 3 bases, with 12 bases sitting between them. The CDR3 totals 14 residues. Germline CDR1 is MNHNS and CDR2 is SASEGT. In DNA, the CDR3 is TGTGCCAGCAGCGTAGGACACCTCAATCAGCCCCAGCATTTT. This encodes CASSVGHLNQPQHF.

The chain joins TRBV9 to TRBJ2-1, with 7 bases lining up with TRBD1. Germline lookup yields CDR1 SGDLS and CDR2 YYNGEE. The CDR3 consists of 17 residues. Losses at the gene ends were 0 bases for V and 6 bases for J; bases not matched to a gene: 12. The CDR3 sequence: CASSVARAGGRGNEQFF. The CDR3 bases are TGTGCCAGCAGCGTAGCTCGGGCAGGGGGTAGGGGCAATGAGCAGTTCTTC. The variable domain in full, with the rest retrieved from reference TRBV9 and TRBJ2-1, is DSGVTQTPKHLITATGQRVTLRCSPRSGDLSVYWYQQSLDQGLQFLIQYYNGEERAKGNILERFSAQQFPDLHSELNLSSLELGDSALYFCASSVARAGGRGNEQFFGPGTRLTVL.

This chain joins TRBV10-3 and TRBJ2-5; D gene unclear. V lost 4 bases and J 1 base, leaving 7 bases between the germline ends. From germline, CDR1 is ENHRY and CDR2 SYGVKD. The length of the CDR3 is 13 residues. The DNA for the CDR3 is TGTGCCATCAGTGTCGACTTCCAAGAGACCCAGTACTTC. This sequence encodes CAISVDFQETQYF.

This chain links TRBV30 with TRBJ1-1; D remains unclear. There are 13 residues in the CDR3. V was shortened by 8 bases and J by 3 bases, with 16 bases between the two germline ends. Germline CDR1 is GTSNPN and CDR2 is SVGIG (reference sequence). CDR3 amino acids: CARARARYTEAFF. The CDR3 DNA reads TGTGCCCGGGCCCGGGCCAGGTACACTGAAGCTTTCTTT.

J is TRBJ1-5 and V is TRBV6-4; D is undetermined. CDR1 and CDR2 (germline): MRHNA, SNTAGT. V lost 4 bases to trimming and J lost 0 bases, with 10 bases between them. The CDR3 is 15 amino acids. This chain's CDR3 is CASSAGSHSNQPQHF. In nucleotides, the CDR3 is TGTGCCAGCAGTGCGGGTAGCCATAGCAATCAGCCCCAGCATTTT.

The rearrangement links TRBV30 to TRBJ1-4; D might be TRBD1 (5 bases). Germline V CDR1 and CDR2: GTSNPN, SVGIG (reference sequence). V gave up 2 bases and J gave up 8 bases, with 18 bases separating them. The CDR3 is made up of 15 amino acids. This CDR3 is CAWSPSAGTGEKLFF. CDR3 DNA: TGTGCCTGGAGTCCAAGCGCCGGGACCGGAGAAAAACTGTTTTTT.

V gene TRBV11-2 combines with J gene TRBJ2-1, with a weak D call TRBD2 (5 bases). The CDR3 runs to 15 residues. Germline values: CDR1 SGHAT, CDR2 FQNNGV. Trimming removed 3 bases from V and 10 bases from J, with 19 bases in between. CDR3 sequence reads: CASSFGLGSLGEQFF. The DNA for the CDR3 is TGTGCCAGCAGCTTCGGACTTGGCAGCTTGGGAGAGCAGTTCTTC. The full variable domain, rest sourced from reference TRBV11-2 and TRBJ2-1, is EAGVAQSPRYKIIEKRQSVAFWCNPISGHATLYWYQQILGQGPKLLIQFQNNGVVDDSQLPKDRFSAERLKGVDSTLKIQPAKLEDSAVYLCASSFGLGSLGEQFFGPGTRLTVL.

Here the CDR3 reads CASSHGVQQETQYF. In DNA form, the CDR3 reads TGTGCCAGCAGCCACGGGGTTCAACAAGAGACCCAGTACTTC. The chain employs TRBV5-4 and TRBJ2-5; a weak D match, TRBD2 (5 bases). CDR1 is SGHNT, CDR2 YYREEE, per germline (reference sequence). The CDR3 has 14 residues. V was trimmed by 4 bases and J by 2 bases, leaving 12 bases between them.